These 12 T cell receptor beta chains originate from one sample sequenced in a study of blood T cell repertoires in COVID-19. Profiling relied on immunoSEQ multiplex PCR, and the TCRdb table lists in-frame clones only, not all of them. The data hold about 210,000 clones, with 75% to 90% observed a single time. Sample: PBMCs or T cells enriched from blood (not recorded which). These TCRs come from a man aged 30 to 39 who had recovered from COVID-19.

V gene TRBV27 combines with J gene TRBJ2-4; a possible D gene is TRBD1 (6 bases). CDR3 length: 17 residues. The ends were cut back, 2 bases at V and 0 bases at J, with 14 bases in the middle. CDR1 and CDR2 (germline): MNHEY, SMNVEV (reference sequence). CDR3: CASSLSLGGQAKNIQYF. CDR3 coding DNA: TGTGCCAGCAGTTTAAGTCTAGGGGGACAAGCCAAAAACATTCAGTACTTC.

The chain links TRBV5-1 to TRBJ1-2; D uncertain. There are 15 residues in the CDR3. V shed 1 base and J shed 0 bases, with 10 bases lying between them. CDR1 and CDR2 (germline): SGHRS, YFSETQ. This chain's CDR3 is CASSLTVGANYGYTF. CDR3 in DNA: TGCGCCAGCAGCTTGACGGTAGGAGCTAACTATGGCTACACCTTC.

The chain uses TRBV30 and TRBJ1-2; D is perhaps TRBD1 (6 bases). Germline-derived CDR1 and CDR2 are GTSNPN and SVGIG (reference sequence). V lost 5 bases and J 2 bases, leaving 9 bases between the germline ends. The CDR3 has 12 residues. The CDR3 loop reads CAWGDKNYGYTF. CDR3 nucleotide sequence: TGTGCCTGGGGGGACAAGAACTATGGCTACACCTTC.

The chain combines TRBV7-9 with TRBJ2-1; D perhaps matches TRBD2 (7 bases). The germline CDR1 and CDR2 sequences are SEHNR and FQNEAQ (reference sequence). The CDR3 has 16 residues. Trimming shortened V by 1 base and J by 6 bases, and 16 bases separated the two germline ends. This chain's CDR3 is CASSLVGGGQPNEQFF. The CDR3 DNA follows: TGTGCCAGCAGCTTAGTTGGCGGGGGCCAACCCAATGAGCAGTTCTTC.

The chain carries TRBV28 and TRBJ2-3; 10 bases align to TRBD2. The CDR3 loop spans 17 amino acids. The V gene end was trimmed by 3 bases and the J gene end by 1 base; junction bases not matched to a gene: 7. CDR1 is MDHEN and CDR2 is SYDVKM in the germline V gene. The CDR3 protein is CASSFLGTSDGTDTQYF. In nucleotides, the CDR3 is TGTGCCAGCAGTTTCTTAGGGACTAGCGACGGCACAGATACGCAGTATTTT.

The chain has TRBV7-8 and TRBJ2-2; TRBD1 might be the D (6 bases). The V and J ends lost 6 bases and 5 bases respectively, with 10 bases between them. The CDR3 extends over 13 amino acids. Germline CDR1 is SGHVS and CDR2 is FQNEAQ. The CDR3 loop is CASRVQGTGELFF. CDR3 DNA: TGTGCCAGCAGGGTACAGGGAACCGGGGAGCTGTTTTTT.

This CDR3 reads CASSMTGVGTGELFF. CDR3 DNA: TGTGCCAGCAGTATGACAGGGGTTGGAACCGGGGAGCTGTTTTTT. The V call is TRBV6-5, the J call TRBJ2-2; 8 bases line up with TRBD1. Germline-derived CDR1 and CDR2 are MNHEY and SVGAGI. This CDR3 is built from 15 residues. V was pared by 5 bases and J by 5 bases, with 7 bases of the junction left unmatched.

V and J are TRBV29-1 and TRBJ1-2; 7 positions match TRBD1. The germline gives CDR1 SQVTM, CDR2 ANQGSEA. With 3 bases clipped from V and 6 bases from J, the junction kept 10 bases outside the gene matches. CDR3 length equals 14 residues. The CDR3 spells CSVDIEGALDGYTF. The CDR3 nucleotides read TGCAGCGTTGATATCGAGGGGGCACTTGATGGCTACACCTTC.

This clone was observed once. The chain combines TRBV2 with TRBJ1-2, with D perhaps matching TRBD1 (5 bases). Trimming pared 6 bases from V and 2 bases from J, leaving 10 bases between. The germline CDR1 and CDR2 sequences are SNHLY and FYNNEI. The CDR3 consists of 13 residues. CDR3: CASSVTENYGYTF. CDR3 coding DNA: TGTGCCAGCAGCGTGACAGAGAACTATGGCTACACCTTC.

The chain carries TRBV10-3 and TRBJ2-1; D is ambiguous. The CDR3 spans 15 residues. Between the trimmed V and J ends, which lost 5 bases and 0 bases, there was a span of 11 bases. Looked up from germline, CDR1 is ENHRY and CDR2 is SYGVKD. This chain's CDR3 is CAISTTGSSYNEQFF. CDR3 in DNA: TGTGCCATCAGTACGACTGGAAGCTCCTACAATGAGCAGTTCTTC.

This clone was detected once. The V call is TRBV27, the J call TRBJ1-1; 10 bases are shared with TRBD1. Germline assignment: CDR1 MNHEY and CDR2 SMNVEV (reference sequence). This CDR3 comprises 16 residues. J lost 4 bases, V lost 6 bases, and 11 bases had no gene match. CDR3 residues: CASRFLTGGLGTEAFF. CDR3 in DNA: TGTGCCAGCAGGTTCCTGACAGGGGGCTTGGGCACTGAAGCTTTCTTT.

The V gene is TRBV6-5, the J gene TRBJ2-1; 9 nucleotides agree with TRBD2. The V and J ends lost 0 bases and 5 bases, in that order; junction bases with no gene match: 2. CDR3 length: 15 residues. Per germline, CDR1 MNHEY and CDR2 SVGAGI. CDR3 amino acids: CASSYSLAGNNEQFF. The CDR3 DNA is TGTGCCAGCAGTTACTCGCTAGCGGGAAACAATGAGCAGTTCTTC.